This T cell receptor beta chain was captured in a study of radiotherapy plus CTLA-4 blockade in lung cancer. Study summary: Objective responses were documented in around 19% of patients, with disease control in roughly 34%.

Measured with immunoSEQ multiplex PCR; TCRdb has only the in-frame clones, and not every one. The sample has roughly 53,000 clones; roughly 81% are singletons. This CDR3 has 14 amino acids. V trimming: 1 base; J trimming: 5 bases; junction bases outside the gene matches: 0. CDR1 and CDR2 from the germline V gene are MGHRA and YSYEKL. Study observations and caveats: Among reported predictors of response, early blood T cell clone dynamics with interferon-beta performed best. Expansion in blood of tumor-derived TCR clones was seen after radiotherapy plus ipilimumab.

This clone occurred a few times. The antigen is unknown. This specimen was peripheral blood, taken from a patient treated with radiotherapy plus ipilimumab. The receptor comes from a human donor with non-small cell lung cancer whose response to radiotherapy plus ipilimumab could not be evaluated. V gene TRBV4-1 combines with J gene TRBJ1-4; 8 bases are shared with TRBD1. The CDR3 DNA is TGCGCCAGCAGCCAAGGGACAGGGAATGAAAAACTGTTTTTT. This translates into CASSQGTGNEKLFF.